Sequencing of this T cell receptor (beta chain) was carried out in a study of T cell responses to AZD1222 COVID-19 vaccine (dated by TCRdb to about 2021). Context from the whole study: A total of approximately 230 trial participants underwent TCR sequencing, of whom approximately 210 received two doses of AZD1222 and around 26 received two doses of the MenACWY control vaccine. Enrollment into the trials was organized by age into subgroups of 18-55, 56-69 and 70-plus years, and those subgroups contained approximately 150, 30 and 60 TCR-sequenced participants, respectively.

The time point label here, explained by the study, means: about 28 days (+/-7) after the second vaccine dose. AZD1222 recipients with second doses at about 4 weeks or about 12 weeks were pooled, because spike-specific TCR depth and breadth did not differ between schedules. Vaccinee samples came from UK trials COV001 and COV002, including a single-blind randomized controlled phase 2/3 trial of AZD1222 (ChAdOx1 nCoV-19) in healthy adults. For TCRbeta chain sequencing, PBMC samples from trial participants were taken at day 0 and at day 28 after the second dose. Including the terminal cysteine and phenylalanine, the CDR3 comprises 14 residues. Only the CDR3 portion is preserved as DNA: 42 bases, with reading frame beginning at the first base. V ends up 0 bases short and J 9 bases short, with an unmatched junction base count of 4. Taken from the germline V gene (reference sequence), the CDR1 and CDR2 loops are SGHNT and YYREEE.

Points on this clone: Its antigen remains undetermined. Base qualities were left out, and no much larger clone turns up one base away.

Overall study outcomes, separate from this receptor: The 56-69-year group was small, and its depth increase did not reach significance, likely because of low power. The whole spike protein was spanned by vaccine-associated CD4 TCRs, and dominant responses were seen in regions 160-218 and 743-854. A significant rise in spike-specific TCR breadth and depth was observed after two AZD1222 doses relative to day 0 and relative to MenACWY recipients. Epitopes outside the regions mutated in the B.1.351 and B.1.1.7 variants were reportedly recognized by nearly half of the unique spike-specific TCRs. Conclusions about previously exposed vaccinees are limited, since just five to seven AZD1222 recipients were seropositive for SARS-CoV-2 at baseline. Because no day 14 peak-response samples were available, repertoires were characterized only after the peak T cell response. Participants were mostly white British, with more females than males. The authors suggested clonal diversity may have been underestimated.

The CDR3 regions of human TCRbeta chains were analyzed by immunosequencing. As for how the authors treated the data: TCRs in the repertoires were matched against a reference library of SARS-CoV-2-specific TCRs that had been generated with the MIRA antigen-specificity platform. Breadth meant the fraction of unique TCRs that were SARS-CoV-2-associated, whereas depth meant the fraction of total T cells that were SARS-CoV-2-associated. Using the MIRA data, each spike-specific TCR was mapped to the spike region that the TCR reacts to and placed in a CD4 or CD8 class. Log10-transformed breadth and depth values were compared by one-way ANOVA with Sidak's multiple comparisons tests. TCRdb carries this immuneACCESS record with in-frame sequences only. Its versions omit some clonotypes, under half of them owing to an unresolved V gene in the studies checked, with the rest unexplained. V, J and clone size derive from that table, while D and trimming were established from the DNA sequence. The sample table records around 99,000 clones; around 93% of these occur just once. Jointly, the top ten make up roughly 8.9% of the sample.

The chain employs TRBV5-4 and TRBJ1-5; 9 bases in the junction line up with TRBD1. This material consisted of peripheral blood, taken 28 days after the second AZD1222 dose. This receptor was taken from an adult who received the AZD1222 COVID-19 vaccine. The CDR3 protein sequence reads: CASSLGGQGRPQHF. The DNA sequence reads TGTGCCAGCAGCTTGGGTGGACAGGGGAGGCCCCAGCATTTT. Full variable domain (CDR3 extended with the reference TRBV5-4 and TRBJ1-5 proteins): ETGVTQSPTHLIKTRGQQVTLRCSSQSGHNTVSWYQQALGQGPQFIFQYYREEENGRGNFPPRFSGLQFPNYSSELNVNALELDDSALYLCASSLGGQGRPQHFGDGTRLSIL.